The rows below give T cell receptor beta chains drawn from one sample of a study of blood T cell repertoires in COVID-19. Generated by immunoSEQ multiplex PCR, the TCRdb table keeps only in-frame clones and is missing some. The sample yields 330,000 or so clones, roughly 90% seen once. The specimen sequenced was PBMCs or T cells enriched from blood (not recorded which). These receptors were taken from a woman in her 30s who had been exposed to COVID-19. Both conserved end residues are part of each CDR3. A D gene is named only where the DNA matches it firmly. Clone size is not always given. Where it is, it says once, few, many or a class for expanded clones.

D gene	clone size	V gene	J gene	CDR3 DNA	CDR3 protein
-	-	TRBV10-1	TRBJ2-2	TGCGCCAGCAGTGAGTCGGTAGTCACCGGGGAGCTGTTTTTT	CASSESVVTGELFF
-	once	TRBV6-5	TRBJ1-5	TGTGCCAGCAGTTACTCCCGGGGGGCGAGCAATCAGCCCCAGCATTTT	CASSYSRGASNQPQHF
TRBD2	once	TRBV10-2	TRBJ2-1	TGCGCCAGCAGAAAGAGGGCTAGCGGTAGAAGCTCCTACAATGAGCAGTTCTTC	CASRKRASGRSSYNEQFF
-	-	TRBV23-1	TRBJ2-5	TGCGCCAGCAGTCAAAAAATTCTCCTAACAGGCGCCAACCAAGAGACCCAGTACTTC	CASSQKILLTGANQETQYF
-	once	TRBV5-6	TRBJ1-2	TGTGCCAGCAGCCCCCGGACTCCTCAGGGCTACACCTTC	CASSPRTPQGYTF
-	once	TRBV28	TRBJ1-1	TGTGCCAGCAGTCCTGTGATGAGGACCGGGATCCCAGCTGAAGCTTTCTTT	CASSPVMRTGIPAEAFF
TRBD1	-	TRBV2	TRBJ1-6	TGTGCCAGCAGCTTGGACAGGGGGTCCCTCCACTTT	CASSLDRGSLHF
-	-	TRBV5-4	TRBJ1-2	TGTGCCAGCAGCCAGGGCCCTCAACGGGACTATGGCTACACCTTC	CASSQGPQRDYGYTF
TRBD1	-	TRBV5-6	TRBJ1-5	TGTGCCAGCAGCCCCAAACCCGACAGGGGCAATCAGCCCCAGCATTTT	CASSPKPDRGNQPQHF
TRBD2	-	TRBV28	TRBJ2-7	TGTGCCAGCACCCTACTAGCGGGGGCGGGCTACGAGCAGTACTTC	CASTLLAGAGYEQYF
-	-	TRBV6-5	TRBJ1-1	TGTGCCAGCAGTTACTCACAGGCATCCACTGAAGCTTTCTTT	CASSYSQASTEAFF
-	once	TRBV18	TRBJ1-5	TGTGCCAGCTCACCACTCGGGGGCAATCAGCCCCAGCATTTT	CASSPLGGNQPQHF
TRBD1	-	TRBV19	TRBJ2-4	TGTGCCAGCCGTCCCGGGACAGGGGGCAACATTCAGTACTTC	CASRPGTGGNIQYF
TRBD2	-	TRBV7-9	TRBJ2-2	TGTGCCAGCGGCAGACCGAGAGCGGGAGCGAACACCGGGGAGCTGTTTTTT	CASGRPRAGANTGELFF
TRBD2	-	TRBV5-4	TRBJ2-7	TGTGCCAGCAGCCCCTCCGGGACTAGCTACGAGCAGTACTTC	CASSPSGTSYEQYF
-	-	TRBV28	TRBJ1-3	TGTGCCACCGTGGCAGGGAACACCATATATTTT	CATVAGNTIYF
TRBD1	-	TRBV27	TRBJ1-1	TGTGCCAGCAGTCCCGGACAGGGGGCCGTACAGGGCACTGAAGCTTTCTTT	CASSPGQGAVQGTEAFF
-	-	TRBV5-1	TRBJ1-2	TGCGCCAGCAGCTTGGTCGGCGGGGTAACCGGGGGCTACACCTTC	CASSLVGGVTGGYTF
-	-	TRBV5-8	TRBJ1-1	TGTGCCAGAGCTGGAGGAGCCTGGAGCACTGAAGCTTTCTTT	CARAGGAWSTEAFF
-	-	TRBV28	TRBJ2-7	TGTGCCAGCAGGCTAGGGACACATAGCTCCTACGAGCAGTACTTC	CASRLGTHSSYEQYF
-	once	TRBV19	TRBJ2-1	TGTGCCAGTAGCCCCGTTCCGGAGAACAATGAGCAGTTCTTC	CASSPVPENNEQFF
-	-	TRBV19	TRBJ1-4	TGTGCCAGTAGTTTCGGGACAAGTAATGAAAAACTGTTTTTT	CASSFGTSNEKLFF
-	-	TRBV2	TRBJ1-3	TGTGCCAGCACCTTCCTTGACAGCTCTGGAAACACCATATATTTT	CASTFLDSSGNTIYF
TRBD2	-	TRBV9	TRBJ2-3	TGTGCCAGCAGCGTAGGACCAGCTCTAAGCGGGGCAGATACGCAGTATTTT	CASSVGPALSGADTQYF
-	-	TRBV7-9	TRBJ2-7	TGTGCCAGCAGCTTAGGACACAGGGAAAAAGTCGAGCAGTACTTC	CASSLGHREKVEQYF
TRBD1	-	TRBV18	TRBJ1-3	TGTGCCAGCTCACCGGGACAGGGCTCTGGAAACACCATATATTTT	CASSPGQGSGNTIYF
-	once	TRBV9	TRBJ2-3	TGTGCCAGCAGCGTAGGTTTCCAGGGCCTCACAGATACGCAGTATTTT	CASSVGFQGLTDTQYF
-	-	TRBV29-1	TRBJ1-2	TGCAGCGTTGAAACCGGGGTTGGTGGCTACACCTTC	CSVETGVGGYTF